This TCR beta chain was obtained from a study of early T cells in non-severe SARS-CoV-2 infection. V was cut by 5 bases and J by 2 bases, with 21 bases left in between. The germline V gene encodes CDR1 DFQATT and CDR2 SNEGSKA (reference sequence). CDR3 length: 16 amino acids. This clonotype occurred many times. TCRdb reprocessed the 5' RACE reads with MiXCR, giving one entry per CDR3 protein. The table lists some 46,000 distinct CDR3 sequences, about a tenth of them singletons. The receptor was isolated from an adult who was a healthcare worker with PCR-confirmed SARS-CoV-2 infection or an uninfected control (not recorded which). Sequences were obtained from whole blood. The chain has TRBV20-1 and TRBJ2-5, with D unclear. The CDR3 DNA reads TGCAGTGCTCGACCCTCGTGGGGAACTTATCAAGAGACCCAGTACTTC. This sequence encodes CSARPSWGTYQETQYF.